The present T cell receptor beta chain was sequenced within a study of blood T cell repertoires in COVID-19. Overall study: Italy, Spain and the United States were the sources of the convalescent and acute COVID-19 samples. T cells, B-cell-depleted T cells, or PBMCs supplied cDNA or gDNA.

The length of the CDR3 is 14 residues. CDR1 and CDR2 from the germline V gene are MNHEY and SMNVEV (reference sequence). V lost 4 bases, J lost 2 bases, and 9 bases lay in between. The authors' processing: Amplification of reference gene primers was used by the study to estimate nucleated cell counts. Some clones are missing from TCRdb's copy, which holds only in-frame ones; the method was immunoSEQ multiplex PCR. That table furnishes V, J and clone size, whereas the DNA furnished D and trimming. The sample records 100,000 to 150,000 clones, just over 70% being singletons. The V call is TRBV27, the J call TRBJ1-3; D is uncertain. The source is a human donor with acute or convalescent COVID-19. The donor label of this sample is uncertain. Sequencing input: peripheral blood. DNA for the CDR3: TGTGCCAGCAGTTCGCCCGGGACTGGAAACACCATATATTTT. Amino acid sequence: CASSSPGTGNTIYF.